This T cell receptor beta chain originates from a study of cytomegalovirus exposure and HLA in healthy donors. On the study more broadly: A prior analysis found about 120 million unique TCR beta sequences from some 190 million T cells.

There were likely unrecorded immune exposures, though donors were nominally healthy when sampled. Notes on the study in general: Using the classifier, cytomegalovirus status was reportedly diagnosed with high specificity and sensitivity.

Concerning this clone itself: The antigen is undetermined.

PCR involved 60 Vbeta and 13 Jbeta primers. Clones were read by immunoSEQ multiplex PCR, and TCRdb kept only the in-frame ones, dropping some. Seen here are 65,000 to 80,000 clones, just under 80% observed once, and the top ten hold nearly 9%. The sample consisted of PBMCs. This receptor was obtained from a woman aged 40-49 years in good health and CMV-seropositive.

The CDR3 loop reads CASSQDFGGGSYEQYF. The DNA of the CDR3 is TGCGCCAGCAGCCAAGACTTCGGGGGGGGGTCCTACGAGCAGTACTTC. The chain links TRBV4-3 to TRBJ2-7; TRBD2 aligns across 8 bases. V shed 0 bases and J 1 base; nucleotides not matched to a gene: 5. The CDR3 is 16 amino acids. CDR1 and CDR2 from the germline V gene are LGHNA and YSLEER.